The rows below give T cell receptor beta chains drawn from one sample of a study of shared clonotypes between healthy human individuals. Libraries were prepared by immunoSEQ multiplex PCR; TCRdb keeps only in-frame clonotypes and omits some of them. The table shows some 2.1 million clones, with about 94% occurring only once. Sequencing used naive CD8+ T cells from PBMCs. The receptors were sampled from a man aged 18 to 30 in good health. Some clones in this sample may be carry-over from other donors' samples. The CDR3 runs from the conserved cysteine through the conserved F or W. Each record gives: CDR3 DNA, CDR3 protein, clone size, D gene, J gene, V gene. The D gene is left open where the match is weak. Only some rows state a clone size, as once, few, many or a class for expanded clones.

TGTGCCAGCAGATTAACAGAGTATGGCTACACCTTC CASRLTEYGYTF once . TRBJ1-2 TRBV7-9
TGTGCCAGCAATTCCTTCAGGGGGGGCACCGGGGAGCTGTTTTTT CASNSFRGGTGELFF . . TRBJ2-2 TRBV6-6
TGTGCCAGTAGTTACCGGGACAGGGTCCACGAGCAGTACTTC CASSYRDRVHEQYF . TRBD1 TRBJ2-7 TRBV19
TGTGCCAGCAGTGATTTAGTTGGTACTGCCGATGAAGCTTTCTTT CASSDLVGTADEAFF . . TRBJ1-1 TRBV6-1
TGTGCCAGCAGCTTAGAAGCAGGCTATGGCTACACCTTC CASSLEAGYGYTF . . TRBJ1-2 TRBV7-9
TGTGCCAGCAGCCTCTCCTCAGGGGAGGGCTCGGGGCCCGGGAACATTCAGTACTTC CASSLSSGEGSGPGNIQYF . . TRBJ2-4 TRBV9
TGTGCCTGGAGTGTACAGGGACAGGGGATCCCCTACGAGCAGTACTTC CAWSVQGQGIPYEQYF . TRBD1 TRBJ2-7 TRBV30
TGTGCCAGCAGCCCCTCGACTAGCGGGAGTCAAGATACGCAGTATTTT CASSPSTSGSQDTQYF . TRBD2 TRBJ2-3 TRBV7-3
TGTGCCAGCAGTTTATACGGGAATCCCTACGAGCAGTACTTC CASSLYGNPYEQYF . . TRBJ2-7 TRBV27
TGTGCCAGCAGTCCCGGACAGGGTGGCAATCAGCCCCAGCATTTT CASSPGQGGNQPQHF . TRBD1 TRBJ1-5 TRBV2
TGTGCCAGCCCCCCCTCGGACCCGGGGGTTAGCACAGATACGCAGTATTTT CASPPSDPGVSTDTQYF . . TRBJ2-3 TRBV28
TGTGCCAGCAGCTTTGACAGGGGGGGGTACGAGCAGTACTTC CASSFDRGGYEQYF . TRBD1 TRBJ2-7 TRBV7-6
TGCAGTGGTAACAACTATGGCTACACCTTC CSGNNYGYTF . . TRBJ1-2 TRBV20-1
TGTGCCATCAGTGAAAGCGGGAGCCGGGGCAAAAACATTCAGTACTTC CAISESGSRGKNIQYF . TRBD2 TRBJ2-4 TRBV10-3
TGTGCCAGCAGTTCCGGGCCCTCCTACGAGCAGTACTTC CASSSGPSYEQYF . . TRBJ2-7 TRBV28
TGTGCCAGCAGCCCAGACACTAACTACAATGAGCAGTTCTTC CASSPDTNYNEQFF . . TRBJ2-1 TRBV7-9
TGTGCCAGCAGCGTAGGGTCGGGAATAGAGACCCAGTACTTC CASSVGSGIETQYF . . TRBJ2-5 TRBV9
TGTGCCAGCTTCGGGGGCCATCGTGAGCAGTTCTTC CASFGGHREQFF . . TRBJ2-1 TRBV19
TGTGCCGCCTCTGAAATTAACTCGGGGGAAAAACTGTTTTTT CAASEINSGEKLFF . . TRBJ1-4 TRBV15
TGTGCCAGCAGCTTAACCGGGGGTAAGGCTGAAGCTTTCTTT CASSLTGGKAEAFF . . TRBJ1-1 TRBV7-3
TGTGCCAGCAGTTACCCTGGAGCCCCTGAAGCTTTCTTT CASSYPGAPEAFF . . TRBJ1-1 TRBV6-5
TGCGCCAGCAGCCCGACTAGCGGGAGCCACGAGCAGTACTTC CASSPTSGSHEQYF . TRBD2 TRBJ2-7 TRBV5-1
TGTGCCAGCAGAGAGCGGGGTCAGGCGGCCTCCTACAATGAGCAGTTCTTC CASRERGQAASYNEQFF . TRBD2 TRBJ2-1 TRBV2
TGTGCCAGCAGCAAAGAGGGGGGGATGGATACGCAGTATTTT CASSKEGGMDTQYF . . TRBJ2-3 TRBV7-9
TGTGCCAGCAGTTTAGCGGCGAGAACTGAGCAGTTCTTC CASSLAARTEQFF . . TRBJ2-1 TRBV28
TGTGCCAGTAATGGTAGGGTCAGTTCGGACGAGCAGTACTTC CASNGRVSSDEQYF . . TRBJ2-7 TRBV11-2
TGTGCCAGCAGTGAAATGGGCAATCAGCCCCAGCATTTT CASSEMGNQPQHF . . TRBJ1-5 TRBV6-1
TGTGCCAGCAGCTTAGAGGGGGGCGGGAACGAGCAGTACTTC CASSLEGGGNEQYF . . TRBJ2-7 TRBV11-2
TGTGCCAGCAGCCGGGTAAGTGGCACTGAAGCTTTCTTT CASSRVSGTEAFF . . TRBJ1-1 TRBV9
TGTGCCAGCAGCCCCCGGACTAGCGGGGCAGACAATGAGCAGTTCTTC CASSPRTSGADNEQFF . TRBD2 TRBJ2-1 TRBV7-6
TGCGCCAGCAGCTTGTCCTGGGACAGGGGGCTCTCCTACAATGAGCAGTTCTTC CASSLSWDRGLSYNEQFF . TRBD1 TRBJ2-1 TRBV5-1
TGTGCCAGCAGCACAGGGCCCATTAATGAAAAACTGTTTTTT CASSTGPINEKLFF . . TRBJ1-4 TRBV7-9
TGTGCCAGCAGGGGCGGACAGGGCCCCTACGAGCAGTACTTC CASRGGQGPYEQYF once TRBD1 TRBJ2-7 TRBV27
TGTGCCAGCAGTCCGATAGCGGGAGCCCCCACAGATACGCAGTATTTT CASSPIAGAPTDTQYF . TRBD2 TRBJ2-3 TRBV28
TGTGCCAGCAGCCTGGTGGGGTCCTCTGAAGCTTTCTTT CASSLVGSSEAFF few . TRBJ1-1 TRBV4-2
TGCGCCAGCAGCTCGTATGACAGAGCCATGGATACGCAGTATTTT CASSSYDRAMDTQYF . . TRBJ2-3 TRBV5-1
TGTGCCACCAGCACCGATACAGGGATGGTTCGGGCCACCGGGGAGCTGTTTTTT CATSTDTGMVRATGELFF . . TRBJ2-2 TRBV15
TGTGCCAGCAGTGACAACCCGACGACAGGGATCACCGGGGAGCTGTTTTTT CASSDNPTTGITGELFF . TRBD1 TRBJ2-2 TRBV2
TGCGCCACTCACAAACTTGTACAGGGAGGTCAGCCCCAGCATTTT CATHKLVQGGQPQHF . . TRBJ1-5 TRBV5-1
TGTGCCAGTAGTATTTCCGGGAGCTCCTACAATGAGCAGTTCTTC CASSISGSSYNEQFF . . TRBJ2-1 TRBV19
TGTGCCAGCAGCGGGGGGGACTCTGGAAACACCATATATTTT CASSGGDSGNTIYF . . TRBJ1-3 TRBV9
TGTGCCAGCAGTTCGTCCGGGATCAATCAGCCCCAGCATTTT CASSSSGINQPQHF few . TRBJ1-5 TRBV6-5
TGTGCCAGCAGTTATTCCGACAGCCAAGTTAATGAAAAACTGTTTTTT CASSYSDSQVNEKLFF . . TRBJ1-4 TRBV6-5
TGTGCCAGCAGTTTAGACAGGGATTTCTACGAGCAGTACTTC CASSLDRDFYEQYF once TRBD1 TRBJ2-7 TRBV27
TGTGCCAGCAGCCCCGTGTTTAGCTCCTACAATGAGCAGTTCTTC CASSPVFSSYNEQFF . . TRBJ2-1 TRBV27
TGTGCTAGTGGTTCCGTGAACGACGGGGAGCTGTTTTTT CASGSVNDGELFF . . TRBJ2-2 TRBV12-5
TGTGCCAGCAGTTTATTTGAGTCTAGCGGGAGCACCGGGGAGCTGTTTTTT CASSLFESSGSTGELFF . TRBD2 TRBJ2-2 TRBV28
TGTGCCAGCAGCCACCGGGACAGGGGAACTAATGAGCAGTTCTTC CASSHRDRGTNEQFF . TRBD1 TRBJ2-1 TRBV7-3
TGTGCCAGCAGCTTACATCGAGCGGGAGGATACAATGAGCAGTTCTTC CASSLHRAGGYNEQFF . TRBD2 TRBJ2-1 TRBV7-8
TGTGCCAGCAGTCCCGGGACTGAGAACACTGAAGCTTTCTTT CASSPGTENTEAFF . . TRBJ1-1 TRBV28